The rows below give T cell receptor beta chains drawn from one sample of a study of cytomegalovirus exposure and HLA in healthy donors. Here immunoSEQ multiplex PCR was the method, and the copy in TCRdb shows in-frame clones only, minus some. The sample includes fewer than 130,000 clones, about 80% of them seen just once. Material for sequencing was PBMCs. These receptor sequences come from a woman between 40 and 50 years old in good health and CMV-seronegative. Each CDR3 is given with its conserved first and last residue. A D gene is named only where the DNA matches it firmly. Expanded clones are given a class, and other clones once, few, many or no size at all.

.	15	TRBV5-8	TRBJ2-2	few	TGTGCCAGCAGCTTTCCGCAGGGATCGAGCGGGGAGCTGTTTTTT	CASSFPQGSSGELFF
TRBD1	14	TRBV19	TRBJ1-1	.	TGTGCCAGTAGTAACAGGGGTGGGAACACTGAAGCTTTCTTT	CASSNRGGNTEAFF
.	15	TRBV7-8	TRBJ2-5	.	TGTGCCAGCAGCTTGAAGGGGGGGAAATGGGAGACCCAGTACTTC	CASSLKGGKWETQYF
TRBD1	13	TRBV19	TRBJ1-5	.	TGTGCCAGTAGTCGGACAGGGGATCAGCCCCAGCATTTT	CASSRTGDQPQHF
.	14	TRBV10-3	TRBJ2-5	.	TGTGCCATCAGTGAGAGGGGGGGAGTCCCGACCCAGTACTTC	CAISERGGVPTQYF
TRBD1	15	TRBV7-2	TRBJ1-1	.	TGTGCCAGCAGGGACAGGGCGACTTCGAACACTGAAGCTTTCTTT	CASRDRATSNTEAFF
.	12	TRBV10-3	TRBJ2-3	.	TGTGCCATCACAACTAGCACAGATACGCAGTATTTT	CAITTSTDTQYF
.	16	TRBV19	TRBJ2-1	.	TGTGCCAGTAGTATTATCGATCGCGAACAGGACAATGAGCAGTTCTTC	CASSIIDREQDNEQFF
TRBD2	17	TRBV5-1	TRBJ2-5	few	TGCGCCAGCAGCTTGGCTAGCGGGAGTCCTTGGCAAGAGACCCAGTACTTC	CASSLASGSPWQETQYF
.	16	TRBV10-1	TRBJ1-1	few	TGCGCCAGCAGTGAGTCCCGGGGGGCCGGAAACACTGAAGCTTTCTTT	CASSESRGAGNTEAFF
TRBD1	18	TRBV28	TRBJ1-6	.	TGTGCCAGCAGGTCGACAGGGGGCGCGGTTACGGGTGAATCACCCCTCCACTTT	CASRSTGGAVTGESPLHF
.	14	TRBV28	TRBJ1-6	few	TGTGCCAGCAGTTTTGGGAGGGGTGGATCACCCCTCCACTTT	CASSFGRGGSPLHF
TRBD1	16	TRBV7-2	TRBJ2-1	.	TGTGCCAGCAGCTTAGATTTGGGACAGAGAAACAATGAGCAGTTCTTC	CASSLDLGQRNNEQFF
TRBD1	17	TRBV5-8	TRBJ2-7	.	TGTGCCAGCAGCTTGGCCGGGGACAGGGTCGCAAGCTACGAGCAGTACTTC	CASSLAGDRVASYEQYF
.	15	TRBV13	TRBJ2-3	few	TGTGCCAGCAGGGTCAGAGGGGGACACACAGATACGCAGTATTTT	CASRVRGGHTDTQYF
.	16	TRBV18	TRBJ1-6	.	TGTGCCAGCTCGCCCTCAGTGGCAGGCTCTAATTCACCCCTCCACTTT	CASSPSVAGSNSPLHF
TRBD1	15	TRBV25-1	TRBJ2-5	.	TGTGCCAGCAGTGGACACAGGGGTGGCCAAGAGACCCAGTACTTC	CASSGHRGGQETQYF
TRBD1	15	TRBV7-2	TRBJ1-2	.	TGTGCCAGCAGCGTCACAGGGGTGGGCATTAATGGCTACACCTTC	CASSVTGVGINGYTF
.	14	TRBV7-2	TRBJ1-2	.	TGTGCCAGCAGCTCCTCGGGGGATAACTATGGCTACACCTTC	CASSSSGDNYGYTF
TRBD2	16	TRBV4-3	TRBJ2-5	few	TGCGCCAGCAGCCCCAGAGCGGGGGGACTTCAAGAGACCCAGTACTTC	CASSPRAGGLQETQYF
TRBD2	12	TRBV7-9	TRBJ2-5	once	TGTGCCAGCAGCGGCGGGGGAGAGACCCAGTACTTC	CASSGGGETQYF
TRBD1	18	TRBV4-1	TRBJ1-1	.	TGCGCCAGCAGCCACTCCTCCGGGACAGGGGAGAATGACACTGAAGCTTTCTTT	CASSHSSGTGENDTEAFF
.	15	TRBV11-2	TRBJ1-1	.	TGTGCCAGCAGCTTATTTCGGGATTTGAACACTGAAGCTTTCTTT	CASSLFRDLNTEAFF
TRBD2	15	TRBV4-3	TRBJ2-1	.	TGCGCCAGCAGCCTCGGGACTAGCGGGATTGGGGAGCAGTTCTTC	CASSLGTSGIGEQFF
TRBD1	15	TRBV28	TRBJ2-2	.	TGTGCCAGCAGCCAGAGACAGGGGAACACCGGGGAGCTGTTTTTT	CASSQRQGNTGELFF
.	15	TRBV19	TRBJ1-4	few	TGTGCCAGTAGTATTGAAGGCGAACTAAATGAAAAACTGTTTTTT	CASSIEGELNEKLFF
TRBD1	12	TRBV7-9	TRBJ1-1	.	TGTGCCAGCAGACAGGGGAGACTTGAAGCTTTCTTT	CASRQGRLEAFF
TRBD2	14	TRBV4-3	TRBJ2-1	once	TGCGCCAGCAGCCAGTTCGGGGGGGGTAATGAGCAGTTCTTC	CASSQFGGGNEQFF
.	14	TRBV7-2	TRBJ1-1	.	TGTGCCAGCTCCCAATTGGGGGGTAACACTGAAGCTTTCTTT	CASSQLGGNTEAFF
.	14	TRBV30	TRBJ1-2	once	TGTGCCTGGAGTGTAGGGGCGGCTGAGTATGGCTACACCTTC	CAWSVGAAEYGYTF
TRBD2	17	TRBV5-1	TRBJ2-5	.	TGCGCCAGCAGCATTAACCCGACTAGCGGGAGAGGAGAGACCCAGTACTTC	CASSINPTSGRGETQYF
TRBD2	15	TRBV7-9	TRBJ2-2	.	TGTGCCAGCAGCCCCCCCGGGACTAGCTTCGGGGAGCTGTTTTTT	CASSPPGTSFGELFF
.	16	TRBV19	TRBJ1-5	.	TGTGCCAGTACCCTGGAGGACAGTCGGATAAGTCCGCCCCAGCATTTT	CASTLEDSRISPPQHF
.	12	TRBV7-9	TRBJ2-7	.	TGTGCCAGCAGCTTAGTGAGCTACGAGCAGTACTTC	CASSLVSYEQYF
TRBD2	16	TRBV19	TRBJ2-2	.	TGTGCCAGTAGTACCGGGACTAGCAAGAACACCGGGGAGCTGTTTTTT	CASSTGTSKNTGELFF
TRBD2	22	TRBV27	TRBJ2-1	.	TGTGCCAGCAGTTTACTCGGGACAGGGAGATATGAAAGACTAGCGGGAGTTGATGAGCAGTTCTTC	CASSLLGTGRYERLAGVDEQFF
TRBD2	16	TRBV28	TRBJ2-7	.	TGTGCCAGCAGCTCCTATGGTTGGGGAGGGTCCTACGAGCAGTACTTC	CASSSYGWGGSYEQYF
.	15	TRBV7-2	TRBJ1-4	.	TGTGCCAGCAGCTTAGCGCCGGGAGGGATTGAAAAACTGTTTTTT	CASSLAPGGIEKLFF
TRBD1	15	TRBV28	TRBJ2-7	once	TGTGCCAGCAGTCAAACAGGGGTAGGAAGTTACGAGCAGTACTTC	CASSQTGVGSYEQYF
.	14	TRBV7-2	TRBJ2-5	.	TGTGCCAGCAGCTTAGCTAGGGGCCAAGAGACCCAGTACTTC	CASSLARGQETQYF
TRBD2	15	TRBV9	TRBJ2-3	once	TGTGCCAGCAGCGTGTGGAGCGGGGGCACAGATACGCAGTATTTT	CASSVWSGGTDTQYF
.	11	TRBV6-1	TRBJ2-1	.	TGTGCCAGCATGGAGCTGAATGAGCAGTTCTTC	CASMELNEQFF